The 5 T cell receptor beta chains below were found in one sample sequenced in a study of blood T cell repertoires in COVID-19. Only in-frame clones appear in the TCRdb table, and some are missing; sequencing was by immunoSEQ multiplex PCR. The sample gives 200,000 or so clones, about 85% of which show up once; around 2.7% is in the top ten. What was sequenced was PBMCs or T cells enriched from blood (not recorded which). The receptor source for this set is a woman aged 25 to 39 who had recovered from COVID-19.

This clone has just one count. The chain has TRBV19 and TRBJ2-7, with TRBD1 identical over 10 bases. The CDR3 length is 15 residues. The germline V gene has CDR1 LNHDA and CDR2 SQIVND (reference sequence). The junction had 2 bases not matched to a gene; V was cut back by 1 base and J by 2 bases. In DNA form, the CDR3 reads TGTGCCAGTAGTATAGGGACAGGGGGGACCTACGAGCAGTACTTC. This translates into CASSIGTGGTYEQYF.

The gene calls are TRBV5-4 and TRBJ1-1; a possible D gene is TRBD1 (6 bases). Trimming removed 2 bases at V and 5 bases at J, with 13 bases between. Germline lookup yields CDR1 SGHNT and CDR2 YYREEE (reference sequence). The CDR3 has 14 residues. Here the CDR3 reads CASSFLQGRTEAFF. CDR3 nucleotides: TGTGCCAGCAGCTTTTTACAGGGAAGAACTGAAGCTTTCTTT. Filled out from reference TRBV5-4 and TRBJ1-1, the complete variable domain reads ETGVTQSPTHLIKTRGQQVTLRCSSQSGHNTVSWYQQALGQGPQFIFQYYREEENGRGNFPPRFSGLQFPNYSSELNVNALELDDSALYLCASSFLQGRTEAFFGQGTRLTVV.

The chain couples TRBV5-6 to TRBJ1-2, with a weak D call TRBD1 (5 bases). Per the germline V gene, CDR1 is SGHDT and CDR2 is YYEEEE. V was pared by 5 bases and J by 8 bases, with 10 bases between. The CDR3 runs to 11 residues. CDR3 coding DNA: TGTGCCAGCAGATCAGGGTCCGGCTACACCTTC. As protein: CASRSGSGYTF.

This sequence joins TRBV5-3 and TRBJ1-6, with D maybe TRBD1 (6 bases). TRBV5-3 is filed as an ORF, its function uncertain. Deletions cut 9 bases from V and 10 bases from J, with 17 bases between. The CDR3 runs to 13 residues. The CDR3 DNA is TGTGCCACCGAATCCAGGGGTGGGTCACCCCTCCACTTT. It is translated as CATESRGGSPLHF.

V usage is TRBV5-4 and J usage is TRBJ2-7; no definite D call. With 0 bases removed from V and 1 base from J, the gap between germline ends came to 8 bases. CDR3 size: 14 residues. Germline V gene data show CDR1 as SGHNT and CDR2 as YYREEE (reference sequence). CDR3 protein: CASSLGPGSYEQYF. CDR3 DNA: TGTGCCAGCAGCTTGGGCCCCGGTTCCTACGAGCAGTACTTC.